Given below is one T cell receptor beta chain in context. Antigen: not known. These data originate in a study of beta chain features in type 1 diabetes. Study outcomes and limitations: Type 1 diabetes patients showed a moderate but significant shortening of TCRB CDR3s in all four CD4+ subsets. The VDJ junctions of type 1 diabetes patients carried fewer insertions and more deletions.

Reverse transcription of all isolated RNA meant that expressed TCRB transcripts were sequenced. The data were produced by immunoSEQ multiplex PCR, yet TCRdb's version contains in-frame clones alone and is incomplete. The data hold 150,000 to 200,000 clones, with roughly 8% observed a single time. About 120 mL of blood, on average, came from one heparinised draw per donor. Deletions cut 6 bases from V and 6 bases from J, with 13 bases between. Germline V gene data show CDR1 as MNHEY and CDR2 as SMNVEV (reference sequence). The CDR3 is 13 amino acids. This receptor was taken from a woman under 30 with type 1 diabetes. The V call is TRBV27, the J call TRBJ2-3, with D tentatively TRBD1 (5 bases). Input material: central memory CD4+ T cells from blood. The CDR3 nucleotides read TGTGCCAGCAGAGAGCAGGGTCTGGATACGCAGTATTTT. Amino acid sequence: CASREQGLDTQYF.